Shown below are 3 T cell receptor beta chains from a single sample sequenced in a study of T-cell reconstitution after alpha-beta-depleted transplantation in children. Unique molecular identifiers tagged the TCRbeta library. MiXCR was run by TCRdb on the PCR reads, yielding one entry per CDR3 protein. Counted here are more than 200,000 distinct CDR3 sequences, roughly a quarter occurring once; the ten biggest clones make up about 2.5%. The source was PBMCs, collected before TCRalphabeta/CD19-depleted stem cell transplant. Receptor source: a girl aged 2-15 years with Fanconi anemia, due to receive a stem cell transplant.

V gene TRBV20-1 combines with J gene TRBJ2-7, with D possibly matching TRBD2 (6 bases). CDR1 is DFQATT and CDR2 is SNEGSKA in the germline V gene (reference sequence). The CDR3 extends over 16 amino acids. Trimming stripped 3 bases from V and 0 bases from J, with 18 bases between. As DNA, the CDR3 is TGCAGTGCTAGGCCTTTTACCCTAGCGTCCTCCTACGAGCAGTACTTC. It codes for CSARPFTLASSYEQYF.

The V and J genes are TRBV5-1 and TRBJ1-1, with D possibly matching TRBD1 (6 bases). Germline CDR1 and CDR2: SGHRS and YFSETQ. There are 14 residues in the CDR3. V gave up 3 bases and J gave up 4 bases, with 13 bases separating them. CDR3 coding DNA: TGCGCCAGCAGCTCCGGGGGCAGCTTCACTGAAGCTTTCTTT. It codes for CASSSGGSFTEAFF. The whole variable domain, remainder taken from reference TRBV5-1 and TRBJ1-1, is KAGVTQTPRYLIKTRGQQVTLSCSPISGHRSVSWYQQTPGQGLQFLFEYFSETQRNKGNFPGRFSGRQFSNSRSEMNVSTLELGDSALYLCASSSGGSFTEAFFGQGTRLTVV.

In this sample, this clonotype turned up many times. This chain joins TRBV5-1 and TRBJ2-3; maybe TRBD2 (6 bases). CDR3 length: 16 residues. CDR1 SGHRS and CDR2 YFSETQ come from the germline V gene. The V end was cut by 3 bases, the J end by 3 bases, with 17 bases between. The DNA for the CDR3 is TGCGCCAGCAGCTCCCTACGAGGCGGGACGACAGATACGCAGTATTTT. This sequence encodes CASSSLRGGTTDTQYF.